A selection of T cell receptor beta chains follows, all from one sample in a study of somatic mutations in cytotoxic T cells in rheumatoid arthritis. The protocol was immunoSEQ multiplex PCR, while the TCRdb copy is restricted to in-frame clones and leaves out a portion. The data show 2,500 or so clones, roughly 80% seen once. Source material: CD8+ T cells sorted from blood. The receptor set was obtained from a man between 65 and 79 years old with rheumatoid arthritis. CDR3s include the opening cysteine and the closing phenylalanine or tryptophan. The order of the fields is J gene, V gene, D gene, clone size, CDR3 DNA, CDR3 protein. D genes are given only for firm matches. Part of the rows lack a size; the others show once, few, many or a class for expanded clones.

>TRBJ1-2|TRBV19|NA|NA
TGTGCCAGTAGGGACCTGGGGCCATATGGCTACACCTTC
CASRDLGPYGYTF
>TRBJ2-3|TRBV27|NA|NA
TGTGCCACCAGGGGCAGAACAGATACGCAGTATTTT
CATRGRTDTQYF
>TRBJ1-5|TRBV7-9|TRBD1|NA
TGTGCCAGCAGCTTATCGGGACAGGGCAACAATCAGCCCCAGCATTTT
CASSLSGQGNNQPQHF
>TRBJ2-3|TRBV6-4|TRBD1|NA
TGTGCCAGCAGTGACTCGACAGGGGGTGGCACAGATACGCAGTATTTT
CASSDSTGGGTDTQYF
>TRBJ1-1|TRBV5-4|NA|few
TGTGCCAGCAGCTTGGGATGGCGGGACACTGAAGCTTTCTTT
CASSLGWRDTEAFF
>TRBJ2-1|TRBV19|NA|NA
TGTGCCAGTAGTAGCGGGAACAATGAGCAGTTCTTC
CASSSGNNEQFF
>TRBJ1-4|TRBV5-5|NA|once
TGTGCCAGCAGCTTATACCGTGGCGAAAAACTGTTTTTT
CASSLYRGEKLFF
>TRBJ2-7|TRBV10-3|TRBD1|NA
TGCGCCAGCCGTCAGGACAGGGGTTCCTACGAGCAGTACTTC
CASRQDRGSYEQYF
>TRBJ2-1|TRBV9|TRBD1|once
TGTGCCAGCAGGGCAGGGACAGGAGGGTCCTACAATGAGCAGTTCTTC
CASRAGTGGSYNEQFF
>TRBJ1-1|TRBV6-5|NA|once
TGTGCCAGCAGCCCTCAGGCCCGAAACACTGAAGCTTTCTTT
CASSPQARNTEAFF
>TRBJ1-1|TRBV30|NA|once
TGTGCCTGGACACTCGCGGAGGACACTGAAGCTTTCTTT
CAWTLAEDTEAFF
>TRBJ1-5|TRBV10-3|NA|NA
TGTGCCATCAGTGAGCCAGATAGCAATCAGCCCCAGCATTTT
CAISEPDSNQPQHF
>TRBJ1-1|TRBV4-1|NA|few
TGCGCCAGCAGCCCGACTATTACAGAGAACACTGAAGCTTTCTTT
CASSPTITENTEAFF
>TRBJ2-3|TRBV5-1|NA|NA
TGCGCCAGCAGCTTGGAACCGGGAATCACAGATACGCAGTATTTT
CASSLEPGITDTQYF
>TRBJ2-5|TRBV7-9|NA|few
TGTGCCAGCAGCTCCGACAGGAGACAAGAGACCCAGTACTTC
CASSSDRRQETQYF
>TRBJ2-3|TRBV5-6|NA|NA
TGTGCCAGCAGCTTGGTCGGGACATCGGGAGATACGCAGTATTTT
CASSLVGTSGDTQYF
>TRBJ2-3|TRBV7-8|TRBD1|NA
TGTGCCAGCAGCTCCGATGGGACAGGGGGCGTTATTTCGGCGGAAGCAGATACGCAGTATTTT
CASSSDGTGGVISAEADTQYF
>TRBJ2-6|TRBV5-1|NA|NA
TGCGCCAGCAGAGACAGTGGGGCCAACGTCCTGACTTTC
CASRDSGANVLTF
>TRBJ2-3|TRBV7-9|NA|once
TGTGCCAGCGAGGGGACTAGCACAGATACGCAGTATTTT
CASEGTSTDTQYF
>TRBJ2-3|TRBV7-8|TRBD2|NA
TGTGCCAGCACATCGACACTAGCGGGAAAAACAGATACGCAGTATTTT
CASTSTLAGKTDTQYF
>TRBJ2-7|TRBV4-1|NA|NA
TGCGCCAGCAGCCCACTGCCGGGGGAGGAGCAGTACTTC
CASSPLPGEEQYF
>TRBJ1-6|TRBV27|TRBD1|NA
TGTGCCAGCAGTTACGCCAGGGGGGCGGGTTCACCCCTCCACTTT
CASSYARGAGSPLHF
>TRBJ2-2|TRBV10-1|NA|NA
TGCGCCAGCAGTTACTACCCGAGGACTGTAAACACCGGGGAGCTGTTTTTT
CASSYYPRTVNTGELFF
>TRBJ1-1|TRBV2|TRBD1|large
TGTGCCAGCAGTGGGAGGGGGCAAGGGAACACTGAAGCTTTCTTT
CASSGRGQGNTEAFF
>TRBJ1-1|TRBV7-6|NA|NA
TGTGCCAGCAGCTTAGTTGCAGGGCGCATGGGGGGGGACACTGAAGCTTTCTTT
CASSLVAGRMGGDTEAFF
>TRBJ2-1|TRBV19|TRBD1|NA
TGTGCCAGTAGTTGGGGGACAGCGGTAACTTACAATGAGCAGTTCTTC
CASSWGTAVTYNEQFF
>TRBJ2-5|TRBV14|NA|NA
TGTGCCAGCAGCCAAGTTTACGGGTACCAAGAGACCCAGTACTTC
CASSQVYGYQETQYF
>TRBJ2-1|TRBV5-1|TRBD1|NA
TGCGCCAGCAGCGTAGACAGGGCTAATGAGCAGTTCTTC
CASSVDRANEQFF
>TRBJ2-1|TRBV14|TRBD2|once
TGTGCCAGCAGCCCAGGACTAGCGGGAGACTCTGAGCAGTTCTTC
CASSPGLAGDSEQFF
>TRBJ2-1|TRBV5-6|NA|NA
TGTGCCAGCAGTCGGGAAGCCACCTCCAATGAGCAGTTCTTC
CASSREATSNEQFF
>TRBJ1-1|TRBV27|NA|few
TGTGCCAGCAGTTCGGCGCAGGCGACCCACACTGAAGCTTTCTTT
CASSSAQATHTEAFF